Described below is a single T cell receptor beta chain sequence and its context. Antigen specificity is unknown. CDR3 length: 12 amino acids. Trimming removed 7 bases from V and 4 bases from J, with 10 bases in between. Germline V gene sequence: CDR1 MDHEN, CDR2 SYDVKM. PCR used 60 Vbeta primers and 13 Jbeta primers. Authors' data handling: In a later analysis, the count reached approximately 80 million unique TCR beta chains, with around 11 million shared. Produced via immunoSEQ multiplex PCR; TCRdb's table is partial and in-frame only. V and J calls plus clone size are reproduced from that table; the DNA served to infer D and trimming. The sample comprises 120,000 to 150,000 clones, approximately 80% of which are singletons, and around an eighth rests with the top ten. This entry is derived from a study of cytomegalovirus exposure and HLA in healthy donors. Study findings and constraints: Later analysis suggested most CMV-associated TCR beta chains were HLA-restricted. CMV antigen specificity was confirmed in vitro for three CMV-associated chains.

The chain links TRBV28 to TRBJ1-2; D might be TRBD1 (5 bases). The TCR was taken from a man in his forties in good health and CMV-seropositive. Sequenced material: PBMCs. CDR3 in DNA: TGTGCCAGCATAGACAGAGTCTATGGCTACACCTTC. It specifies CASIDRVYGYTF.